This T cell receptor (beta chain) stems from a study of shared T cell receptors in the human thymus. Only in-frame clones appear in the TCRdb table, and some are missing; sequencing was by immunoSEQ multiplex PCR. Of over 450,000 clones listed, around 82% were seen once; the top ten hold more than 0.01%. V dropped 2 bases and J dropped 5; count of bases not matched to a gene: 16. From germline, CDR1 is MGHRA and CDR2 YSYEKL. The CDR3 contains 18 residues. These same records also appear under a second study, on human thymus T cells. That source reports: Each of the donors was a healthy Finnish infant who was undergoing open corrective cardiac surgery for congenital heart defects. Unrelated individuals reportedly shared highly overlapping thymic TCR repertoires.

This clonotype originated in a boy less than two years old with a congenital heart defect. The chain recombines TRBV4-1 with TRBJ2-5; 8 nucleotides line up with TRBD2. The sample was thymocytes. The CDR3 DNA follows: TGCGCCAGCAGCCAAACTACTAGCGGCCTCAAGCGGGGGGAGACCCAGTACTTC. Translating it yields CASSQTTSGLKRGETQYF.